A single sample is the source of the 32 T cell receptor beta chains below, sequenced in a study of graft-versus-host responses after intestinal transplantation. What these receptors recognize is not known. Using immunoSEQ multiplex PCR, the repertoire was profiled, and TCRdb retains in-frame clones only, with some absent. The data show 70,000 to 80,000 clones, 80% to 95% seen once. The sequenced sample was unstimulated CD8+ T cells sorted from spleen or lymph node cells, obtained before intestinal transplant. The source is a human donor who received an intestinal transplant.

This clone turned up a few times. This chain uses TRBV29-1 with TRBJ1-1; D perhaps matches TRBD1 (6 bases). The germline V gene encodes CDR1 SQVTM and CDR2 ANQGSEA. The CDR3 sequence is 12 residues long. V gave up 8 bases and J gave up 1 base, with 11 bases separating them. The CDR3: CSLQGGNTEAFF. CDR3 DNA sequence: TGCAGCTTACAGGGCGGGAACACTGAAGCTTTCTTT.

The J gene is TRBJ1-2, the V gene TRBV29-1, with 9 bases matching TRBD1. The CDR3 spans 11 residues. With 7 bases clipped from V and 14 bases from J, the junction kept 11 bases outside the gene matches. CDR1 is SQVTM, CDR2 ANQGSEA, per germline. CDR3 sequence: CSGSVDGTGTF. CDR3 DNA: TGCAGCGGCAGCGTGGACGGGACAGGGACCTTC.

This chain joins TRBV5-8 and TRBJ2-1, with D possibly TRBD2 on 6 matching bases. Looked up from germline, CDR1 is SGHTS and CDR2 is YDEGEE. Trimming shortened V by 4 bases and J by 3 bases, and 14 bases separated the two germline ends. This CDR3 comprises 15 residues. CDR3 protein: CASSPWTTFYNEQFF. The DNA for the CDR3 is TGTGCCAGCAGCCCTTGGACTACATTCTACAATGAGCAGTTCTTC.

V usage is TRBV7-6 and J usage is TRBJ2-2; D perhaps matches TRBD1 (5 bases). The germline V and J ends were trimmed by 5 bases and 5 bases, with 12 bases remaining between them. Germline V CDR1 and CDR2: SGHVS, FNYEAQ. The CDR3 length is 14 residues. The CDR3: CASSRQGWTGELFF. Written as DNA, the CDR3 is TGTGCCAGCAGCCGTCAGGGATGGACCGGGGAGCTGTTTTTT.

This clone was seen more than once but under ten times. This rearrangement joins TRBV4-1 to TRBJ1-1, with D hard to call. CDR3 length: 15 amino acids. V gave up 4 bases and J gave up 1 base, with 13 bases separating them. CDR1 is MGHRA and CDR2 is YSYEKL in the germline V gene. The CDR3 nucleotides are TGCGCCAGCAGCCTCTTGGAGTCGGGGAACACTGAAGCTTTCTTT. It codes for CASSLLESGNTEAFF.

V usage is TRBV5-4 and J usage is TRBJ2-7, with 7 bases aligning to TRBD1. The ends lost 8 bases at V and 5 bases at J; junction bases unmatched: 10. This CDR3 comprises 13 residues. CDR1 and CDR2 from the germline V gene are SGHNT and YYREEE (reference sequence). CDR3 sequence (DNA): TGTGCCAGATCGACAGGGCCAGGGAACGAGCAGTACTTC. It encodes CARSTGPGNEQYF.

In DNA, the CDR3 is TGTGCCAGCAGCGGTAAGGCTAGCGGGGGACAAATAGGATTCTTC. Translating gives CASSGKASGGQIGFF. The chain recombines TRBV21-1 with TRBJ2-1; the DNA was not used to check the table's D call, TRBD2. TRBV21-1 is an annotated pseudogene. CDR3 size: 15 residues.

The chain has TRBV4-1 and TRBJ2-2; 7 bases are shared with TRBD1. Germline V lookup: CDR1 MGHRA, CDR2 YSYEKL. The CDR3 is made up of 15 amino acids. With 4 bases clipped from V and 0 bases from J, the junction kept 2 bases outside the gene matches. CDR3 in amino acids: CASSRGQANTGELFF. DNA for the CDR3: TGCGCCAGCAGCCGCGGACAGGCGAACACCGGGGAGCTGTTTTTT.

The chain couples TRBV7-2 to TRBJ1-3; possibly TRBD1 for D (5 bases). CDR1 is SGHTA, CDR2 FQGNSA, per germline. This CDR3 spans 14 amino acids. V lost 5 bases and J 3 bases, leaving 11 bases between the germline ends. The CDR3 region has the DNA TGTGCCAGCAGCGTAGAGGGGTATGGAAACACCATATATTTT. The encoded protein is CASSVEGYGNTIYF. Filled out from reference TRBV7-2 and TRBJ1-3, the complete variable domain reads GAGVSQSPSNKVTEKGKDVELRCDPISGHTALYWYRQSLGQGLEFLIYFQGNSAPDKSGLPSDRFSAERTGGSVSTLTIQRTQQEDSAVYLCASSVEGYGNTIYFGEGSWLTVV.

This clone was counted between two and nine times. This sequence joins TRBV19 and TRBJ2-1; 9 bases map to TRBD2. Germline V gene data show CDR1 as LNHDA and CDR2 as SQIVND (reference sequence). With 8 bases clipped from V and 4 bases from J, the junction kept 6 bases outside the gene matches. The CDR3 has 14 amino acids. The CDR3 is CASHSGGDYNEQFF. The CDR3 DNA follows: TGTGCCAGTCATAGCGGGGGAGATTACAATGAGCAGTTCTTC.

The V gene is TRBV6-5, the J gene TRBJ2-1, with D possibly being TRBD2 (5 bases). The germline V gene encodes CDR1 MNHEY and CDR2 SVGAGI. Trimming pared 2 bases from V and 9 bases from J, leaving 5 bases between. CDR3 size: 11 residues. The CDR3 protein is CASSYGGEQFF. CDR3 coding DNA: TGTGCCAGCAGTTACGGAGGTGAGCAGTTCTTC.

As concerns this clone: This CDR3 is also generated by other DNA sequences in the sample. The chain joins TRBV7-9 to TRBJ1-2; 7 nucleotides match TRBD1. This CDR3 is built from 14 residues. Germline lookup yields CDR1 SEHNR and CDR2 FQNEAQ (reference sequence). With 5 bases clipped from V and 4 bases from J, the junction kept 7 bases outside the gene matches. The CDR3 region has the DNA TGTGCCAGCAGCCTAGGGGGCGCCGGCTATGGCTACACCTTC. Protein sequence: CASSLGGAGYGYTF.

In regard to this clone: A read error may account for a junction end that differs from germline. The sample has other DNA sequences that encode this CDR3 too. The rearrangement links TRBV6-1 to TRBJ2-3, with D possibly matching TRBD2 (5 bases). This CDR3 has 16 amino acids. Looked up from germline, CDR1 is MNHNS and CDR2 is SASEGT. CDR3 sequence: CASSEYAGPSTDTQYF. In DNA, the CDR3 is TGTGCCAGCAGTGAATACGCGGGTCCTAGCACGGATACGCAGTATTTT.

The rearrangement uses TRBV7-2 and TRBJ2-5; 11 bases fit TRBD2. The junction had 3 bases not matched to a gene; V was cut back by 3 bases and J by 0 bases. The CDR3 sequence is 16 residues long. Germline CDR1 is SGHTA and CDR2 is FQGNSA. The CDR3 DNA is TGTGCCAGCAGCTTTCGACTAGCGGGGTACCAAGAGACCCAGTACTTC. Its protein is CASSFRLAGYQETQYF.

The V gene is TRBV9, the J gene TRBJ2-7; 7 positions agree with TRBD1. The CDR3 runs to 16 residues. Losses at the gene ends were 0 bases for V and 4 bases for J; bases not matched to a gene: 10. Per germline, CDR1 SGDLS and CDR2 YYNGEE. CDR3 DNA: TGTGCCAGCAGCGTAGGAGGGGGCGGTACCGTATACGAGCAGTACTTC. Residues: CASSVGGGGTVYEQYF.

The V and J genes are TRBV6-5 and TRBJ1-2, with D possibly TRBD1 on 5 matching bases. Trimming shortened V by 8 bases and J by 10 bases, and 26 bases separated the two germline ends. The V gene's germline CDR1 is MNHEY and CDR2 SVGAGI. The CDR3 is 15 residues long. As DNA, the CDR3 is TGTGCCAGCCTCAACTTTCGGGGGGAGGGGAGCGACTACACCTTC. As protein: CASLNFRGEGSDYTF.

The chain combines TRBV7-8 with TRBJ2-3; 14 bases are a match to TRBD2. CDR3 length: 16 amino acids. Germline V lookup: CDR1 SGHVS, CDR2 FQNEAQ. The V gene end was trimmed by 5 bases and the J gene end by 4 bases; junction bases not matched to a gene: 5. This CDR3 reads CASSPRLAGGADTQYF. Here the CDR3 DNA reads TGTGCCAGCAGCCCCCGACTAGCGGGGGGGGCAGATACGCAGTATTTT. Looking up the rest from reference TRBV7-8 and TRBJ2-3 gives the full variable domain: GAGVSQSPRYKVAKRGQDVALRCDPISGHVSLFWYQQALGQGPEFLTYFQNEAQLDKSGLPSDRFFAERPEGSVSTLKIQRTQQEDSAVYLCASSPRLAGGADTQYFGPGTRLTVL.

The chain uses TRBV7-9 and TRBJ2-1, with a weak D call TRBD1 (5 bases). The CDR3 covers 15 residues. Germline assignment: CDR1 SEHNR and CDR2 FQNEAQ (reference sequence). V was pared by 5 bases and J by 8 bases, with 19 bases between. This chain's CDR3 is CASSTMGQVNDEQFF. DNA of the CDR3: TGTGCCAGCAGCACTATGGGGCAGGTCAACGATGAGCAGTTCTTC.

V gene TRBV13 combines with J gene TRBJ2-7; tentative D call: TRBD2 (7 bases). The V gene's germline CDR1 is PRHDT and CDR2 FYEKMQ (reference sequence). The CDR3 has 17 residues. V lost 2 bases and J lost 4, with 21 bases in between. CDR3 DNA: TGTGCCAGCAGCTTATTTCTTGGCGGGGGCGTCTCGTACGAGCAGTACTTC. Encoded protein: CASSLFLGGGVSYEQYF.

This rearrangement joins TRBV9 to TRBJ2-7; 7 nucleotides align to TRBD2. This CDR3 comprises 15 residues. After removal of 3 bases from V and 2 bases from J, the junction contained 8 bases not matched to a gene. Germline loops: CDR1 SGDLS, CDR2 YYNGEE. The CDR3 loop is CASSAGRGIPYEQYF. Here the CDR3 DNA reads TGTGCCAGCAGCGCTGGGCGGGGGATACCCTACGAGCAGTACTTC.

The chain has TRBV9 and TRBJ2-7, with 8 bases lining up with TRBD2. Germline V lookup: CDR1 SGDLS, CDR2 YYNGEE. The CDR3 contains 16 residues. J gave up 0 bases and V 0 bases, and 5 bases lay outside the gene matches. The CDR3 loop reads CASSVGGGGPSYEQYF. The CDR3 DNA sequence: TGTGCCAGCAGCGTAGGAGGCGGGGGGCCCTCCTACGAGCAGTACTTC. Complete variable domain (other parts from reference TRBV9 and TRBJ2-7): DSGVTQTPKHLITATGQRVTLRCSPRSGDLSVYWYQQSLDQGLQFLIQYYNGEERAKGNILERFSAQQFPDLHSELNLSSLELGDSALYFCASSVGGGGPSYEQYFGPGTRLTVT.

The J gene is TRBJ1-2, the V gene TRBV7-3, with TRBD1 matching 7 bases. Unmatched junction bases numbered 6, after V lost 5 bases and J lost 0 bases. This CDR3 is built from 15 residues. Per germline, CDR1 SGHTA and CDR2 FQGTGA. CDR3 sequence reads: CASSPGTDSNYGYTF. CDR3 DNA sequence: TGTGCCAGCAGCCCCGGGACAGATTCTAACTATGGCTACACCTTC.

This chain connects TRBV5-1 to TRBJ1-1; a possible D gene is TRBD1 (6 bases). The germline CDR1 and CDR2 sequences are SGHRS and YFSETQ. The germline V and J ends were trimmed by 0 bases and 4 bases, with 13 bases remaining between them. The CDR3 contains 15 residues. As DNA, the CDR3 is TGCGCCAGCAGCTTGGCCGGGGGGCCGGGCACTGAAGCTTTCTTT. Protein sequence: CASSLAGGPGTEAFF. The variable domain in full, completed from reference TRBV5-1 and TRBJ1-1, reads KAGVTQTPRYLIKTRGQQVTLSCSPISGHRSVSWYQQTPGQGLQFLFEYFSETQRNKGNFPGRFSGRQFSNSRSEMNVSTLELGDSALYLCASSLAGGPGTEAFFGQGTRLTVV.

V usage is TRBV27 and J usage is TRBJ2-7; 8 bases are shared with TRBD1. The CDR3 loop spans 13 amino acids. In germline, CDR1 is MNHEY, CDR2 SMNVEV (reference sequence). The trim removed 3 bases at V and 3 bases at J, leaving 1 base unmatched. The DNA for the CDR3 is TGTGCCAGCAGTTTGGGGACAGGCTACGAGCAGTACTTC. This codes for CASSLGTGYEQYF.

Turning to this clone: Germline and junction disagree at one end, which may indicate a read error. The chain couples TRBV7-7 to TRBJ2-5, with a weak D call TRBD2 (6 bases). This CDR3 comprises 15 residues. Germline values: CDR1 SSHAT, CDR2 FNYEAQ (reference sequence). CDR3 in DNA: TGTGCTAGCAGCCCGGGAGATAAGTACCAAGAGACCCAGTACTTC. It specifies CASSPGDKYQETQYF.

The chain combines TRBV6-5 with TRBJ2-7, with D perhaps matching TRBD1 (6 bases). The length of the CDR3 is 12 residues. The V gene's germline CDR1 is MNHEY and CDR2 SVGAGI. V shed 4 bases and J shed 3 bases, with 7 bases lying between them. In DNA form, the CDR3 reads TGTGCCAGCAGTTCACAGGGCTACGAGCAGTACTTC. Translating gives CASSSQGYEQYF.

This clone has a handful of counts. The chain's CDR3 is CASSQNKAVEAFF. The CDR3 coding sequence is TGTGCCAGCAGCCAAAATAAGGCGGTGGAAGCTTTCTTT. V usage is TRBV2 and J usage is TRBJ1-1; D is ambiguous. Germline V CDR1 and CDR2: SNHLY, FYNNEI. Trimming left V 6 bases short and J 8 bases short, with 16 bases between. The CDR3 is 13 amino acids.

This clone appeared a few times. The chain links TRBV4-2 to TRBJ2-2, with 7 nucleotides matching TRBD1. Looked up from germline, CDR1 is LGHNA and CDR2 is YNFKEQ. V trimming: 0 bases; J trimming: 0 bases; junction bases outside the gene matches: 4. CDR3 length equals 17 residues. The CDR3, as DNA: TGTGCCAGCAGCCAAGACTCGGGACAGTCGAACACCGGGGAGCTGTTTTTT. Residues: CASSQDSGQSNTGELFF.

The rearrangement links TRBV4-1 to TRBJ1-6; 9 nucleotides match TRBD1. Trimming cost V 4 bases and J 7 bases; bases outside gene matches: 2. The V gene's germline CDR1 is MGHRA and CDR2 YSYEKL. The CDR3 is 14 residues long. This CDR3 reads CASSPTGGNSPLHF. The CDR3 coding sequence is TGCGCCAGCAGCCCGACAGGGGGGAATTCACCCCTCCACTTT.

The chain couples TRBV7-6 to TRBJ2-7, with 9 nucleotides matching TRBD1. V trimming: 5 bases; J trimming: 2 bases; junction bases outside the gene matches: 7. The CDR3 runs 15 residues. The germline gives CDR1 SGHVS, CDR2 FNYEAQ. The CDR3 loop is CASSSRQGVAYEQYF. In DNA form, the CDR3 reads TGTGCCAGCAGCAGCCGACAGGGGGTAGCCTACGAGCAGTACTTC.

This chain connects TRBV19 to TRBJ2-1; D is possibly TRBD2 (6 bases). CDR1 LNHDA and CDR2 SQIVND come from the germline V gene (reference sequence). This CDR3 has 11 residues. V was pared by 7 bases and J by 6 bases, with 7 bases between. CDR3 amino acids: CASTEGNEQFF. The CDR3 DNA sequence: TGTGCCAGTACGGAGGGCAATGAGCAGTTCTTC.

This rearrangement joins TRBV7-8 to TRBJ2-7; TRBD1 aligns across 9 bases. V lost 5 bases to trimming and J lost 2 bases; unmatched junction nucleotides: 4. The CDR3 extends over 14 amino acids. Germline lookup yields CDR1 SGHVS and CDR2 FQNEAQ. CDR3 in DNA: TGTGCCAGCAGCACCTGGGACAGGGCCTACGAGCAGTACTTC. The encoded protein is CASSTWDRAYEQYF.